These 27 T cell receptor beta chains originate from one sample sequenced in a study of T cells in Graves' hyperthyroidism and ophthalmopathy. Amplification yielded TCR beta CDR3 regions, with RNA transcripts as the source. The TCR CDR3 was amplified in a first-round RT-PCR using the HTBI primer set. TCRdb analysed the multiplex PCR reads with MiXCR anew, one entry per CDR3 protein. The sample includes approximately 370,000 distinct CDR3 sequences, about 17% of them seen just once. Sequencing was done on a sample of blood. These receptors came from a woman aged 25 to 39 with Graves' hyperthyroidism that later progressed to Graves' ophthalmopathy.

In this sample, this clonotype turned up a few times. The J gene is TRBJ2-7, the V gene TRBV6-1; 11 positions agree with TRBD1. With V trimmed by 4 bases and J by 3 bases, 5 bases remained unmatched. The CDR3 loop spans 15 amino acids. CDR1 and CDR2 from the germline V gene are MNHNS and SASEGT. CDR3 nucleotide sequence: TGTGCCAGCAGTGGGGGGACAGGGGGAGGCTACGAGCAGTACTTC. Protein product: CASSGGTGGGYEQYF.

This clonotype was seen at least ten times. V usage is TRBV11-2 and J usage is TRBJ1-5; D may be TRBD1 (5 bases). The CDR3 is 15 amino acids. The germline gives CDR1 SGHAT, CDR2 FQNNGV. Trimming stripped 4 bases from V and 1 base from J, with 11 bases between. The CDR3 DNA sequence: TGTGCCAGCAGCTGGGGACCGCTGAGCAATCAGCCCCAGCATTTT. It yields the protein CASSWGPLSNQPQHF.

This clonotype was found many times. V and J are TRBV28 and TRBJ2-1, with a weak D call TRBD2 (8 bases). Trimming left V 7 bases short and J 8 bases short, with 24 bases between. There are 16 residues in the CDR3. Germline loops: CDR1 MDHEN, CDR2 SYDVKM. DNA for the CDR3: TGTGCCAGCATACCCGGGAGGGGGCAGAGCGCGTATGAGCAGTTCTTC. Protein sequence: CASIPGRGQSAYEQFF.

This clonotype was seen a few times. V usage is TRBV20-1 and J usage is TRBJ2-5; 10 nucleotides line up with TRBD2. The germline V gene has CDR1 DFQATT and CDR2 SNEGSKA (reference sequence). The CDR3 totals 15 residues. With V trimmed by 5 bases and J by 3 bases, 9 bases remained unmatched. DNA of the CDR3: TGCAGTGCTGATTCCGGGACTAGCGCTGAAGAGACCCAGTACTTC. Protein sequence: CSADSGTSAEETQYF.

This chain joins TRBV7-8 and TRBJ2-1, with D uncertain. Per the germline V gene, CDR1 is SGHVS and CDR2 is FQNEAQ. V lost 1 base and J lost 5, with 18 bases in between. CDR3 length: 17 amino acids. The CDR3 region is CASSLESRRLKDNEQFF. The CDR3 DNA reads as TGTGCCAGCAGCTTAGAGTCGAGAAGGTTGAAAGACAATGAGCAGTTCTTC.

The genes are TRBV7-2 and TRBJ2-5; D is uncertain. V was shortened by 1 base and J by 1 base, with 13 bases between the two germline ends. Germline-derived CDR1 and CDR2 are SGHTA and FQGNSA. The CDR3 has 16 residues. CDR3: CASSLVPSDLQETQYF. For the CDR3, the DNA is TGTGCCAGCAGCTTAGTCCCCTCGGATCTCCAAGAGACCCAGTACTTC.

The rearrangement joins TRBV10-3 to TRBJ1-1; D might be TRBD1 (5 bases). The CDR3 runs to 13 residues. CDR1 and CDR2 (germline): ENHRY, SYGVKD. Trimming shortened V by 2 bases and J by 8 bases, and 12 bases separated the two germline ends. The CDR3: CAISEPQVIEAFF. Written as DNA, the CDR3 is TGTGCCATCAGTGAGCCACAGGTGATAGAAGCTTTCTTT.

J is TRBJ1-4 and V is TRBV19; D remains ambiguous. The CDR3 is 13 amino acids. V was shortened by 3 bases and J by 12 bases, with 14 bases between the two germline ends. CDR1 is LNHDA and CDR2 is SQIVND in the germline V gene (reference sequence). This CDR3 is CASSIGPTPELFF. In nucleotides, the CDR3 is TGTGCCAGTAGTATCGGTCCGACCCCCGAACTGTTTTTT.

The chain links TRBV13 to TRBJ2-7; D is uncertain. Germline V gene data show CDR1 as PRHDT and CDR2 as FYEKMQ (reference sequence). The germline V and J ends were trimmed by 3 bases and 7 bases, with 13 bases remaining between them. The CDR3 has 13 residues. CDR3 amino acids: CASSFPVSSEQYF. The CDR3 nucleotides are TGTGCCAGCAGCTTCCCTGTCTCCTCGGAGCAGTACTTC.

This chain uses TRBV6-1 with TRBJ1-1; 7 nucleotides line up with TRBD1. After removal of 4 bases from V and 0 bases from J, the junction contained 5 bases not matched to a gene. Germline V gene lookup returns CDR1 MNHNS and CDR2 SASEGT. CDR3 length: 15 amino acids. CDR3 amino acids: CASSAFQGVNTEAFF. The CDR3 bases are TGTGCCAGCAGTGCATTCCAGGGGGTGAACACTGAAGCTTTCTTT.

The table lists this clonotype with many counts. The chain uses TRBV28 and TRBJ1-2; tentatively, D is TRBD1 (5 bases). V lost 5 bases, J lost 4 bases, and 8 bases lay in between. The CDR3 extends over 12 amino acids. Germline lookup yields CDR1 MDHEN and CDR2 SYDVKM. DNA for the CDR3: TGTGCCAGCAGTCCAGGGACCTATGGCTACACCTTC. Protein product: CASSPGTYGYTF.

This clonotype has ten or more counts. The chain combines TRBV30 with TRBJ2-3; D gene unclear. Germline CDR1 GTSNPN, CDR2 SVGIG (reference sequence). The CDR3 consists of 13 residues. Trimming pared 4 bases from V and 2 bases from J, leaving 10 bases between. CDR3 sequence (DNA): TGTGCCTGGACGTACAGCCACACAGATACGCAGTATTTT. It yields the protein CAWTYSHTDTQYF.

This clonotype was seen repeatedly, ten times or more. The chain combines TRBV6-1 with TRBJ1-2; a weak D match, TRBD1 (5 bases). Germline V gene sequence: CDR1 MNHNS, CDR2 SASEGT. The CDR3 consists of 13 residues. V was shortened by 6 bases and J by 8 bases, with 16 bases between the two germline ends. CDR3 protein: CASRRAGSEGYTF. CDR3 sequence (DNA): TGTGCCAGCAGGAGAGCAGGGAGCGAGGGCTACACCTTC.

This clonotype was seen repeatedly, ten times or more. V usage is TRBV25-1 and J usage is TRBJ1-2; D is perhaps TRBD1 (6 bases). This CDR3 has 15 residues. The V end lost 4 bases, the J end lost 7 bases, and 19 bases lay between the germline ends. Germline CDR1 is MGHDK and CDR2 is SYGVNS. DNA of the CDR3: TGTGCCAGCAGTGCATTAAAGGGACATTTTGGTGGCTACACCTTC. Translating it yields CASSALKGHFGGYTF.

With regard to this clonotype: A much larger clone differs from this one at a single base, so this may be a read error. The rearrangement uses TRBV12-3 or TRBV12-4 and TRBJ1-1; D not resolved. With 2 bases removed from V and 0 bases from J, the gap between germline ends came to 4 bases. The CDR3 is made up of 13 amino acids. The CDR3 coding sequence is TGTGCCAGCAGTTTATACGTGAACACTGAAGCTTTCTTT. It translates to CASSLYVNTEAFF.

This rearrangement joins TRBV19 to TRBJ2-2; D is ambiguous. Germline lookup yields CDR1 LNHDA and CDR2 SQIVND (reference sequence). This CDR3 has 15 residues. Trimming took off 8 bases at V and 0 bases at J, with 13 bases between the two ends. The CDR3 region has the DNA TGTGCCAGTCGAACCCTGGGCACGAACACCGGGGAGCTGTTTTTT. Its protein product is CASRTLGTNTGELFF. Looking up the rest from reference TRBV19 and TRBJ2-2 gives the full variable domain: DGGITQSPKYLFRKEGQNVTLSCEQNLNHDAMYWYRQDPGQGLRLIYYSQIVNDFQKGDIAEGYSVSREKKESFPLTVTSAQKNPTAFYLCASRTLGTNTGELFFGEGSRLTVL.

This clonotype was seen only a few times. The CDR3 nucleotides read TGTGCCAGCAGTGAACAGGGGAGTTTAGACTATGGCTACACCTTC. It is translated as CASSEQGSLDYGYTF. J is TRBJ1-2 and V is TRBV6-1; the D gene is possibly TRBD1 (6 bases). CDR1 is MNHNS, CDR2 SASEGT, per germline. Trimming cost V 2 bases and J 3 bases, with 13 bases left between them. There are 15 residues in the CDR3.

In this sample, this clonotype turned up many times. The J gene is TRBJ2-1, the V gene TRBV7-8, with D unresolved. This CDR3 contains 15 residues. V lost 4 bases, J lost 5 bases, and 15 bases lay in between. Germline-derived CDR1 and CDR2 are SGHVS and FQNEAQ. CDR3 protein: CASSSVTSRNNEQFF. In DNA form, the CDR3 reads TGTGCCAGCAGCTCGGTGACAAGCAGGAACAATGAGCAGTTCTTC.

This clonotype was seen at least ten times. The chain uses TRBV11-2 and TRBJ2-5; D is perhaps TRBD1 or TRBD2 (5 bases each). The germline CDR1 and CDR2 sequences are SGHAT and FQNNGV. V gave up 1 base and J gave up 7 bases, with 16 bases separating them. CDR3 length equals 15 residues. This chain's CDR3 is CASSLGGLAGPTQYF. The CDR3 DNA follows: TGTGCCAGCAGCTTAGGGGGCCTAGCCGGTCCGACCCAGTACTTC.

This clonotype was detected a few times. This chain uses TRBV9 with TRBJ2-1, with D possibly called TRBD1 or TRBD2 (5 bases each). The CDR3 is 15 amino acids. The V gene's germline CDR1 is SGDLS and CDR2 YYNGEE. V was pared by 3 bases and J by 4 bases, with 14 bases between. CDR3 coding DNA: TGTGCCAGCAGCGAGGGGACCGTGGATTACAATGAGCAGTTCTTC. It encodes CASSEGTVDYNEQFF.

The CDR3 bases are TGCAGTGCGCGGACTAGCGGGACCGACAATGAGCAGTTCTTC. It encodes CSARTSGTDNEQFF. This chain uses TRBV20-1 with TRBJ2-1, with 12 bases matching TRBD2. V shed 6 bases and J 5 bases; nucleotides not matched to a gene: 5. This CDR3 is built from 14 residues. CDR1 is DFQATT, CDR2 SNEGSKA, per germline (reference sequence).

This clonotype was counted between two and nine times. V is TRBV5-6 and J is TRBJ2-3; D uncertain. Between the trimmed V and J ends, which lost 3 bases and 5 bases, there was a span of 7 bases. Germline lookup yields CDR1 SGHDT and CDR2 YYEEEE. The CDR3 has 12 amino acids. As DNA, the CDR3 is TGTGCCAGCAGCTCCTTGGTAGATACGCAGTATTTT. Amino acids: CASSSLVDTQYF.

This clonotype was seen more than once but under ten times. V is TRBV20-1 and J is TRBJ1-2; no clear D gene. The V and J ends lost 7 bases and 7 bases respectively, with 19 bases between them. The CDR3 covers 13 residues. CDR1 is DFQATT, CDR2 SNEGSKA, per germline (reference sequence). The CDR3 here is CSGPDAVYVGYTF. The CDR3 DNA is TGCAGTGGACCGGACGCAGTGTACGTTGGCTACACCTTC.

This clonotype was observed at least ten times. The chain recombines TRBV2 with TRBJ1-2, with 9 bases that match TRBD1. The CDR3 is 12 residues long. Germline V CDR1 and CDR2: SNHLY, FYNNEI. J lost 8 bases, V lost 5 bases, and 3 bases had no gene match. The CDR3 coding sequence is TGTGCCAGCAGTCGACAGGGGGGAGGCTACACCTTC. Translation: CASSRQGGGYTF.

This clonotype was observed a handful of times. J is TRBJ1-2 and V is TRBV30; D might be TRBD1 (6 bases). CDR1 is GTSNPN, CDR2 SVGIG, per germline (reference sequence). With 0 bases removed from V and 1 base from J, the gap between germline ends came to 12 bases. The CDR3 is 15 amino acids. Written as DNA, the CDR3 is TGTGCCTGGAGTGTCCTACTCAGGGGTAACTATGGCTACACCTTC. It specifies CAWSVLLRGNYGYTF.

This clonotype was counted many times. This chain links TRBV28 with TRBJ1-1, with 8 bases that match TRBD1. CDR3 length: 17 amino acids. Per the germline V gene, CDR1 is MDHEN and CDR2 is SYDVKM. J was trimmed by 2 bases and V by 4 bases; bases with no gene match: 12. In DNA, the CDR3 is TGTGCCAGCAGTTCCGGACAGGGTAGAAGCCGAAACACTGAAGCTTTCTTT. Translation gives CASSSGQGRSRNTEAFF.

This clonotype came up a few times. The chain uses TRBV27 and TRBJ1-2; no clear D gene. The CDR3 covers 13 residues. CDR1 is MNHEY and CDR2 is SMNVEV in the germline V gene (reference sequence). Deletions cut 3 bases from V and 2 bases from J, with 7 bases between. The CDR3 bases are TGTGCCAGCAGTTTCGACACCAACTATGGCTACACCTTC. Encoded protein: CASSFDTNYGYTF.